This entry lists 27 T cell receptor beta chains sequenced from one sample in a study of tumor-infiltrating lymphocytes in oesophageal squamous cell carcinoma (dated by TCRdb to between 2015 and 2016). Library construction relied on PCR. Reads for this sample came from an Illumina HiSeq 2000. Using fastp at Q25 and MiXCR, TCRdb reprocessed the public reads and kept productive beta chains. Every distinct CDR3 protein forms one entry, paired with its most common genes and DNA. This sample holds roughly 20,000 distinct CDR3 sequences; 40% to 50% were observed only once. The ten largest clonotypes hold roughly 13% of the sample. What was sequenced was normal esophageal tissue next to the tumor. The receptors here all came from a male donor with esophageal squamous cell carcinoma.

This clonotype was counted ten times or more. The CDR3 reads CASSLVGLAGGGYNEQFF. DNA for the CDR3: TGTGCCAGCAGCTTAGTGGGACTAGCGGGAGGTGGATACAATGAGCAGTTCTTC. This rearrangement joins TRBV11-2 to TRBJ2-1; 15 bases fit TRBD2. The CDR3 covers 18 residues. Trimming at V came to 1 base and at J to 4 bases, leaving 5 bases not matched to a gene. In germline, CDR1 is SGHAT, CDR2 FQNNGV.

The chain combines TRBV7-3 with TRBJ1-1, with D tentatively TRBD1 (6 bases). V was shortened by 1 base and J by 0 bases, with 15 bases between the two germline ends. The germline gives CDR1 SGHTA, CDR2 FQGTGA. This CDR3 is built from 17 residues. This CDR3 reads CASSLNPGGHMNTEAFF. In DNA form, the CDR3 reads TGTGCCAGCAGCTTAAATCCGGGGGGCCACATGAACACTGAAGCTTTCTTT.

V and J are TRBV7-6 and TRBJ2-3; 9 bases are shared with TRBD1. V dropped 1 base and J dropped 3; count of bases not matched to a gene: 8. The length of the CDR3 is 17 residues. CDR1 and CDR2 (germline): SGHVS, FNYEAQ. DNA for the CDR3: TGTGCCAGCAGCTTAGAGGCGGGACAGGGAGCGACAGATACGCAGTATTTT. Amino acids: CASSLEAGQGATDTQYF.

The J gene is TRBJ2-4, the V gene TRBV6-1; D is unclear. The DNA end favors TRBJ2-6, so the J call may be wrong. The CDR3 length is 14 residues. Germline CDR1 MNHNS, CDR2 SASEGT. The CDR3 loop is CASDKSSGANVLTF. CDR3 nucleotides: TGTGCCAGCGACAAGAGCTCTGGGGCCAACGTCCTGACTTTC.

With respect to this clonotype: An end of the junction differs from the germline gene, which may be a read error. The chain joins TRBV7-9 to TRBJ1-6, with no clear D. The CDR3 length is 12 residues. Germline CDR1 reads SEHNR; CDR2 reads FQNEAQ (reference sequence). The CDR3 spells CASSPGDSPLHF. CDR3 DNA sequence: TGTGCCAGCAGCCCCGGTGATTCACCCCTCCACTTC.

There are many counts of this clonotype. This rearrangement joins TRBV7-2 to TRBJ2-7; TRBD2 aligns across 7 bases. V shed 1 base, J shed 1 base, and the junction held 7 bases outside the gene matches. This CDR3 region has 16 residues. Germline V gene data show CDR1 as SGHTA and CDR2 as FQGNSA. The chain's CDR3 is CASSLGAGVRSYEQYF. The CDR3 DNA reads as TGTGCCAGCAGCTTAGGGGCGGGAGTTCGGTCCTACGAGCAGTACTTC.

The chain carries TRBV7-3 and TRBJ2-3; 10 bases are shared with TRBD2. Germline lookup yields CDR1 SGHTA and CDR2 FQGTGA. The CDR3 consists of 17 residues. Trimming took 3 bases from V and 2 from J; bases not matched to a gene: 8. The CDR3 region has the DNA TGTGCCAGCAGCTTGGACCCTAGCGGGAGTTACACAGATACGCAGTATTTT. Protein product: CASSLDPSGSYTDTQYF.

V usage is TRBV18 and J usage is TRBJ2-3; TRBD1 matches at 9 bases. The J call may be wrong; the DNA end is better matched by TRBJ1-5. This CDR3 has 16 amino acids. CDR1 and CDR2 from the germline V gene are KGHSH and LQKENI. The CDR3 nucleotides are TGTGCCAGCTCACCTCAAAACCCGGGACAGGGTCAGCCCCAGCATTTT. Residues: CASSPQNPGQGQPQHF.

CDR3 sequence (DNA): TGTGCCATACAGATCACAGATACGCAGTATTTT. Its translation is CAIQITDTQYF. This chain joins TRBV10-3 and TRBJ2-3; D is ambiguous. Trimming removed 9 bases from V and 2 bases from J, with 6 bases in between. There are 11 residues in the CDR3. Per germline, CDR1 ENHRY and CDR2 SYGVKD.

This clonotype was picked up many times. A much larger clonotype is one base distant, so this may be a read error. The gene calls are TRBV7-9 and TRBJ2-7; TRBD2 agrees at 9 bases. V shed 4 bases and J 7 bases; nucleotides not matched to a gene: 14. The CDR3 loop spans 16 amino acids. Germline values: CDR1 SEHNR, CDR2 FQNEAQ (reference sequence). The CDR3 DNA follows: TGTGCCAGCAGCTCGAGACTAGCGGCAACCGGCAATGAGCAGTACTTC. Protein product: CASSSRLAATGNEQYF.

This clonotype showed up many times. This chain connects TRBV6-1 to TRBJ1-5; no reliable D call. The V end was cut by 7 bases, the J end by 9 bases, with 25 bases between. CDR3 length: 16 residues. CDR1 is MNHNS, CDR2 SASEGT, per germline. The CDR3 DNA follows: TGTGCCAGCACCCCTAGGCCCTGGTCCGGAATCTCGCCCCAGCATTTT. Translation: CASTPRPWSGISPQHF.

The chain joins TRBV7-2 to TRBJ1-5; D is ambiguous. CDR1 is SGHTA, CDR2 FQGNSA, per germline. The V end was cut by 1 base, the J end by 1 base, with 5 bases between. The CDR3 extends over 14 amino acids. The CDR3 region is CASSLVRSNQPQHF. CDR3 coding DNA: TGTGCCAGCAGCTTAGTGAGGAGCAATCAGCCCCAGCATTTT.

The rearrangement links TRBV19 to TRBJ2-7; 9 positions agree with TRBD1. The closer fit of TRBJ2-5 to the DNA end suggests the J call may be wrong. This CDR3 has 15 amino acids. Germline lookup yields CDR1 LNHDA and CDR2 SQIVND (reference sequence). CDR3 nucleotide sequence: TGTGCCAGTAGTAGTCACAGGGGGCGCCGGGAGACCCAGTACTTC. Translated: CASSSHRGRRETQYF.

This clonotype came up once. This chain links TRBV7-9 with TRBJ2-4, with TRBD2 matching 9 bases. Germline V gene lookup returns CDR1 SEHNR and CDR2 FQNEAQ (reference sequence). The CDR3 loop spans 19 amino acids. V was pared by 1 base and J by 2 bases, with 12 bases of the junction left unmatched. CDR3 nucleotide sequence: TGTGCCAGCAGCTTAGGTCCCCTAGCGGGGCAAAGCACCAAAAACATTCAGTACTTC. Amino acids: CASSLGPLAGQSTKNIQYF.

This clonotype occurred once. The chain couples TRBV6-6 to TRBJ2-2; TRBD1 matches at 7 bases. With 6 bases clipped from V and 8 bases from J, the junction kept 6 bases outside the gene matches. CDR1 MNHNY and CDR2 SVGAGI come from the germline V gene (reference sequence). The CDR3 spans 13 residues. Here the CDR3 DNA reads TGTGCCAGCAGGATCAGGGGGTCGGGGGAGCTGTTTTTT. Translating it yields CASRIRGSGELFF.

This chain connects TRBV19 to TRBJ2-1, with 7 bases matching TRBD2. The germline CDR1 and CDR2 sequences are LNHDA and SQIVND (reference sequence). The CDR3 contains 15 residues. V shed 3 bases and J 3 bases; nucleotides not matched to a gene: 5. The CDR3 reads CASSISGGVYNEQFF. CDR3 in DNA: TGTGCCAGTAGTATCTCGGGAGGTGTCTACAATGAGCAGTTCTTC.

This clonotype showed up many times. The chain couples TRBV7-9 to TRBJ2-2, with a tentative D call TRBD2 (6 bases). Germline CDR1 is SEHNR and CDR2 is FQNEAQ (reference sequence). V was clipped by 3 bases and J by 0 bases, with 11 bases between them. The CDR3 totals 16 residues. The CDR3: CASSFGAGTNTGELFF. CDR3 nucleotide sequence: TGTGCCAGCAGCTTTGGAGCGGGCACGAACACCGGGGAGCTGTTTTTT.

The J gene is TRBJ1-1, the V gene TRBV7-3; weak D call: TRBD1 (5 bases). Trimming shortened V by 2 bases and J by 1 base, and 11 bases separated the two germline ends. Germline lookup yields CDR1 SGHTA and CDR2 FQGTGA. There are 15 residues in the CDR3. The CDR3 DNA reads TGTGCCAGCAGCTTATGGGGGGGTGGGAACACTGAAGCTTTCTTT. Protein sequence: CASSLWGGGNTEAFF.

The V call is TRBV18, the J call TRBJ2-4, with 10 bases fitting TRBD2. The better agreement between TRBJ2-7 and the DNA end casts doubt on the J call. CDR3 length equals 14 residues. In germline, CDR1 is KGHSH, CDR2 LQKENI. The CDR3 sequence is CASSPPSGRYEQYF. CDR3 sequence (DNA): TGTGCCAGCTCACCACCTAGCGGGAGGTACGAGCAGTACTTC.

The V and J genes are TRBV30 and TRBJ1-1, with 9 bases aligning to TRBD1. CDR1 GTSNPN and CDR2 SVGIG come from the germline V gene (reference sequence). V lost 5 bases and J lost 3; bases outside the gene matches: 13. This CDR3 region has 16 residues. This chain's CDR3 is CAWASGTGRGDTEAFF. CDR3 DNA sequence: TGTGCCTGGGCCTCAGGGACAGGGAGAGGAGACACTGAAGCTTTCTTT.

This chain uses TRBV12-3 or TRBV12-4 with TRBJ2-7; D is tentatively TRBD1 or TRBD2 (5 bases each). The J call may be incorrect, as the DNA end agrees better with TRBJ2-1. CDR3 length equals 16 residues. In DNA form, the CDR3 reads TGTGCCAGCAGTTTAGCTGGGGGACCGGTGAAGGCTGAGCAGTTCTTC. Encoded protein: CASSLAGGPVKAEQFF.

This clonotype was seen a handful of times. This rearrangement joins TRBV7-3 to TRBJ2-1; D uncertain. V was trimmed by 6 bases and J by 6 bases, leaving 9 bases between them. This CDR3 has 12 amino acids. Germline V CDR1 and CDR2: SGHTA, FQGTGA. DNA of the CDR3: TGTGCCAGCAGTCGTTATAGCAATGAGCAGTTCTTC. As protein: CASSRYSNEQFF. Full variable domain (remainder filled in from reference TRBV7-3 and TRBJ2-1): GAGVSQTPSNKVTEKGKYVELRCDPISGHTALYWYRQSLGQGPEFLIYFQGTGAADDSGLPNDRFFAVRPEGSVSTLKIQRTERGDSAVYLCASSRYSNEQFFGPGTRLTVL.

V gene TRBV7-3 combines with J gene TRBJ2-1; D gene uncertain. This CDR3 comprises 13 residues. From germline, CDR1 is SGHTA and CDR2 FQGTGA. The germline V and J ends were trimmed by 2 bases and 8 bases, with 10 bases remaining between them. This chain's CDR3 is CASSLGARDEQFF. In nucleotides, the CDR3 is TGTGCCAGCAGCTTAGGTGCCAGAGATGAGCAGTTCTTC.

In regard to this clonotype: A read error is likely, as this CDR3 ends without the conserved phenylalanine or tryptophan. No DNA is shown, since the ends of the CDR3 on it are uncertain; the CDR3 is the one TCRdb lists. This chain connects TRBV7-9 to TRBJ2-6; TRBD2, the table's D call, was not compared with the DNA. Germline-derived CDR1 and CDR2 are SEHNR and FQNEAQ (reference sequence). The CDR3 is 19 residues long, ends included. CDR3 sequence: CASSAIPAGGVRNEQFFGA.

This clonotype was picked up many times. The chain recombines TRBV6-1 with TRBJ1-1; 8 nucleotides match TRBD1. V lost 10 bases and J lost 7; bases outside the gene matches: 11. The CDR3 totals 13 residues. The germline gives CDR1 MNHNS, CDR2 SASEGT. The DNA for the CDR3 is TGTGCCACCCAGGGGGCGCAGGTCAATGAAGCTTTCTTT. Translation gives CATQGAQVNEAFF.

The V gene is TRBV6-2 or TRBV6-3, the J gene TRBJ2-1; 7 bases are a match to TRBD1. The DNA end is more similar to TRBJ2-7, so the J call may be wrong. There are 18 residues in the CDR3. Germline lookup yields CDR1 MNHEY and CDR2 SVGEGT. CDR3 DNA: TGTGCCAGCAGCGATACCGGCATATTCACGACAGGGCACCACGAGCAGTACTTC. Amino acid sequence: CASSDTGIFTTGHHEQYF.

The sample holds a few counts of this clonotype. This chain uses TRBV5-6 with TRBJ1-4; no reliable D call. Trimming stripped 2 bases from V and 7 bases from J, with 9 bases between. The germline V gene has CDR1 SGHDT and CDR2 YYEEEE. The CDR3 runs to 13 residues. CDR3 sequence reads: CASSFTVTEKLFF. The DNA for the CDR3 is TGTGCCAGCAGCTTTACAGTTACTGAAAAACTGTTTTTT. The full variable domain, in which reference TRBV5-6 and TRBJ1-4 provide the parts outside the CDR3, is DAGVTQSPTHLIKTRGQQVTLRCSPKSGHDTVSWYQQALGQGPQFIFQYYEEEERQRGNFPDRFSGHQFPNYSSELNVNALLLGDSALYLCASSFTVTEKLFFGSGTQLSVL.